In this sample, the clone carrying this T cell receptor (beta chain) turned up many times. The entry originates in a study of Graves' ophthalmopathy and Graves' hyperthyroidism. Germline V gene sequence: CDR1 SGHAT, CDR2 FQNNGV. The length of the CDR3 is 15 residues. With V trimmed by 4 bases and J by 6 bases, 5 bases remained unmatched. Beta-chain TCR CDR3 regions were amplified from RNA transcripts. Second-round multiplex PCR came after a first-round RT-PCR that employed HTBI primers. TCRdb analysed the multiplex PCR reads with MiXCR anew, one entry per CDR3 protein. The sample includes 400,000 to 500,000 distinct CDR3 sequences, about 21% of them seen just once.

The rearrangement joins TRBV11-2 to TRBJ2-7; 14 bases are shared with TRBD2. The material sequenced was peripheral blood. The source of this sequence is a woman between 18 and 29 years old with stable Graves' hyperthyroidism. As DNA, the CDR3 is TGTGCCAGCAGCTCGGGACTAGCGGGAGTGAGCGAGCAGTACTTC. Translation gives CASSSGLAGVSEQYF.